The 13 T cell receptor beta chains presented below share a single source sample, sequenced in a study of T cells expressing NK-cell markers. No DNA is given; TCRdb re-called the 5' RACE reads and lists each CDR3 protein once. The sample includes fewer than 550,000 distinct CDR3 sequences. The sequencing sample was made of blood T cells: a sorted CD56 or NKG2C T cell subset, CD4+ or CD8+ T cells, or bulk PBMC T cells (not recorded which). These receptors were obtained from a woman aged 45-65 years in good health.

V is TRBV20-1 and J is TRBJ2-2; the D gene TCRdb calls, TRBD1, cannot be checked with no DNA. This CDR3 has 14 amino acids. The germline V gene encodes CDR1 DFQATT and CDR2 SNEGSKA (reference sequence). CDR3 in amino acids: CSALDSRNTGELFF.

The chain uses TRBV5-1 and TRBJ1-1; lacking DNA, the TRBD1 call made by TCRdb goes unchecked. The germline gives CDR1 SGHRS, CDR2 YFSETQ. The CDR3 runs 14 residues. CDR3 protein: CASTLDPAKTEAFF. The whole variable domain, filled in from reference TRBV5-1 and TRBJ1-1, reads KAGVTQTPRYLIKTRGQQVTLSCSPISGHRSVSWYQQTPGQGLQFLFEYFSETQRNKGNFPGRFSGRQFSNSRSEMNVSTLELGDSALYLCASTLDPAKTEAFFGQGTRLTVV.

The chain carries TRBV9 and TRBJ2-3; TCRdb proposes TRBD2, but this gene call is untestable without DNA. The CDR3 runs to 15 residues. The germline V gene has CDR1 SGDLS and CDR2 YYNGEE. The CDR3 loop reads CASSRLAGVTDTQYF. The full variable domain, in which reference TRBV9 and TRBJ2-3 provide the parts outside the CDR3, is DSGVTQTPKHLITATGQRVTLRCSPRSGDLSVYWYQQSLDQGLQFLIQYYNGEERAKGNILERFSAQQFPDLHSELNLSSLELGDSALYFCASSRLAGVTDTQYFGPGTRLTVL.

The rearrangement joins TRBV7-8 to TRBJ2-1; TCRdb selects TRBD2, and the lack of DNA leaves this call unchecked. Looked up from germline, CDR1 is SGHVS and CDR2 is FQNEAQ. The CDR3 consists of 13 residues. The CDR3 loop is CASTRSEGYEQFF.

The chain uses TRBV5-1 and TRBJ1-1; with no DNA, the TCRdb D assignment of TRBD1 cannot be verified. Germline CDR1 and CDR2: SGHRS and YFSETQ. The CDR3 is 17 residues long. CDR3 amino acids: CASRPTGGLSKFSEAFF.

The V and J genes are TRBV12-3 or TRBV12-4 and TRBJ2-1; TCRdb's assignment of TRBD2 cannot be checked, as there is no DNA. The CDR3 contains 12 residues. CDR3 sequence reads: CASSPLGYEQFF.

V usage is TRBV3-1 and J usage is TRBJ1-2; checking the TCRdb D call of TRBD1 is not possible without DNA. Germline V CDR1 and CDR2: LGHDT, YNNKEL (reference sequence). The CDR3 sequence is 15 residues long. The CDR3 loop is CASSQVPGTGYGYTF.

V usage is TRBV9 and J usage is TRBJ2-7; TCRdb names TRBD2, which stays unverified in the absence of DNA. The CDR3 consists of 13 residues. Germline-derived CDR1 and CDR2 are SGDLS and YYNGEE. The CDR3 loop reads CASSVKDVGGQYF.

The CDR3 loop is CAISESPDTDTQYF. The genes are TRBV10-3 and TRBJ2-3. The CDR3 is made up of 14 amino acids. In germline, CDR1 is ENHRY, CDR2 SYGVKD.

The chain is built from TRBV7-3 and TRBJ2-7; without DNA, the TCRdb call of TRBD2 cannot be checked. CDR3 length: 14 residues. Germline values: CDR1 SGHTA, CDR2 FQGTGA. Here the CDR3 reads CASSLGGGADEQYF.

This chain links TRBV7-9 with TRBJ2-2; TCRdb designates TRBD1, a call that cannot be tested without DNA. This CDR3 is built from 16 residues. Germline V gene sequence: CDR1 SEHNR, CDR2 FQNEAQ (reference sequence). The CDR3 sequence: CASSLGRGGAVGELFF.

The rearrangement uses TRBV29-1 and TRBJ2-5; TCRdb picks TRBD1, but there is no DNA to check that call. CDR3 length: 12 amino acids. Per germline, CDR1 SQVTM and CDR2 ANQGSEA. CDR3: CSVAGVRETQYF.

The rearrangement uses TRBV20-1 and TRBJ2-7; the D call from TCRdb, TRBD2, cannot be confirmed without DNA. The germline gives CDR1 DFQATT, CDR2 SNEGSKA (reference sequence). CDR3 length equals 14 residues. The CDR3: CSASFLAGVGEQYF.